The sequence of this T cell receptor beta chain was determined in a study of CD8 T cell repertoires and HIV-1 epitope variants (dated by TCRdb to about 2020). Study-level background: Twenty-five peptides representing autologous and known Gag and Nef epitope variants were each used to stimulate T cells in separate culture wells. A 1M T cell aliquot was kept as an uncultured baseline condition, separate from the roughly 80 T cell cultures. Three Gag epitope families and Nef HW9 and YT9 were included among the tested epitopes. A total of approximately 89 T cell cultures were run, with each culture condition performed in triplicate except for one peptide, which was performed in duplicate. T cells were enriched using the EasySep Human T Cell Enrichment Kit and were co-cultured with equal numbers of autologous T cell-negative cells serving as antigen-presenting cells. Cultures ran for 9 to 10 days in IMDM with gentamicin, with half-media changes on days 3 and 7 adding IL-2, IL-7 and IL-15. Control conditions included a CMV, EBV and flu peptide pool, the Ebola AY9 epitope as negative control, and a no-peptide well. General study outcomes and caveats: The assay identified only TCR beta chains and indicated proliferation to antigen, not T cell function or cytokine profile. About ten antigen-specific TCR beta clonotypes were identified, and about 6 of them appeared cross-reactive for autologous or known escape epitope variants. About five clonotypes recognized the Nef KF9 family and one the HW9 family, with no responses to the TAALDMSHF plasma variant.

The immunoSEQ platform was used to sequence TCR beta CDR3 regions at survey depth. The QIAamp DNA micro kit was used to extract genomic DNA from every cultured and uncultured CD8+ T cell population. On the authors' methods: Samples with under 5,000 productive reads were excluded, and this exclusion removed about 6.5% of the roughly 80 HIV peptide-stimulated cultures. A MANAFEST web app trimmed sequences to CDR3 and removed nonproductive sequences, CDR3s under 5 amino acids, and those not starting C or ending F/W. Clonotypes were classified as antigen-specific only if expansion was observed in at least 2 of 3 replicates versus the no-peptide control at FDR 0.01, only within one epitope family. A frequency at least fivefold higher than in wells stimulated with peptides from other epitope families was additionally required for specific clonotypes. What TCRdb holds here is the immuneACCESS table cut down to in-frame rearrangements. Part of the clones is not present; checked against another copy, under half of the missing clones reflect an unresolved V gene, and the others are unexplained. V, J and clone size were drawn from that table, and D and trimming were deduced from the DNA. The sample table holds a few thousand clones, of which 55% to 80% were seen once. Together, the top ten hold around 40% of the sample.

Regarding this clone: The antigen it binds to is not known. No quality values exist for individual bases; no much larger clone is one base distant.

Ends trimmed: V by 6 bases, J by 5 bases; bases unmatched to a gene: 3. In the germline V gene, CDR1 corresponds to SGDLS and CDR2 to YYNGEE. The CDR3 contains 12 residues, cysteine and phenylalanine counted. Only CDR3 DNA remains: 36 bases, in frame from the first base. The EasySep Human CD8+ T Cell Enrichment Kit was used on day 10 to isolate CD8+ T cells from every culture. The V and J segments used are TRBV9 and TRBJ1-2; 8 junctional bases match TRBD1. Sequenced input: cultured CD8+ T cells derived from PBMCs. This TCR derives from a male donor with HIV. CDR3 reads: CASNQGAYGYTF. The DNA reads TGTGCCAGCAACCAGGGGGCTTATGGCTACACCTTC.